These T cell receptor beta chains were read from a single sample in a study of blood T cells in healthy people across ages. One entry per CDR3 protein, called by TCRdb with MiXCR from the 5' RACE reads. The data contain over 950,000 distinct CDR3 sequences, about 53% of them singletons. Sequencing was done on a sample of blood. Receptors originate from a woman in her sixties or seventies in good health. Both conserved end residues are part of each CDR3. The D gene is left open where the match is weak. Size is stated for part of the rows, as once, few or many counts, or as a class when the clone is expanded.

d_gene,v_gene,j_gene,abundance,CDR3nt,CDR3aa
TRBD1,TRBV29-1,TRBJ2-1,.,TGCAGCGTTGAAGGAGGGACAGGGGAAAGAAATGAGCAGTTCTTC,CSVEGGTGERNEQFF
TRBD1,TRBV4-2,TRBJ2-7,.,TGTGCCAGCAGAGGACAGGGTCGGTTCGAGCAGTACTTC,CASRGQGRFEQYF
.,TRBV7-9,TRBJ1-5,.,TGTGCCAGCAGCTCCCATGCCGAGCCCCAGCATTTT,CASSSHAEPQHF
TRBD2,TRBV6-5,TRBJ2-7,.,TGTGCCAGCAGTCCGTTACTAGCGGGAGAAGTATACGAGCAGTACTTC,CASSPLLAGEVYEQYF
TRBD1,TRBV11-2,TRBJ2-7,.,TGTGCCAGCAGCTTACACTGGACAGGGACTTACGAGCAGTACTTC,CASSLHWTGTYEQYF
.,TRBV11-2,TRBJ2-7,once,TGTGCCAGCAGCTTAGGGCAGTCTTTAGTATCCTACGAGCAGTACTTC,CASSLGQSLVSYEQYF
.,TRBV29-1,TRBJ1-4,once,TGCAGCGTTGGGGGGCTGGGTGAAAAACTGTTTTTT,CSVGGLGEKLFF
TRBD2,TRBV7-2,TRBJ2-1,.,TGTGCCAGCAGGCTTACTAGCGGGAGGGCGGATGAGCAGTTCTTC,CASRLTSGRADEQFF
.,TRBV7-8,TRBJ1-5,.,TGTGCCAGCAGCTTCCTGGGGGGGGAGAGCAATCAGCCCCAGCATTTT,CASSFLGGESNQPQHF
.,TRBV15,TRBJ1-1,.,TGTGCCACCAGCAGAGATCAGGGGACGAACACTGAAGCTTTCTTT,CATSRDQGTNTEAFF
.,TRBV19,TRBJ2-3,few,TGTGCCAGTAGTGCTTTCACAGATACGCAGTATTTT,CASSAFTDTQYF
.,TRBV3-1,TRBJ1-5,.,TGTGCCAGCAGCCAAGAAGGGACGCAGAATCAGCCCCAGCATTTT,CASSQEGTQNQPQHF
.,TRBV24-1,TRBJ1-5,.,TGTGCCACCAGTGACGGCGGGACCGTAGATCAGCCCCAGCATTTT,CATSDGGTVDQPQHF
TRBD2,TRBV12-3/TRBV12-4,TRBJ2-1,.,TGTGCCAGCAGTCGACTAGCGGGAGGGCCAAGGCAGTTCTTC,CASSRLAGGPRQFF
.,TRBV3-1,TRBJ1-6,.,TGTGCCAGCAGGTTCGCGGGTTCACCCCTCCACTTT,CASRFAGSPLHF
.,TRBV7-2,TRBJ1-4,few,TGTGCCAGCAGCCCGCAGGGACACCAGAATGAAAAACTGTTTTTT,CASSPQGHQNEKLFF
.,TRBV20-1,TRBJ1-2,many,TGCAGTGCAGCAGTAGACCTCTCCTACACCTTC,CSAAVDLSYTF
.,TRBV29-1,TRBJ2-7,few,TGCAGCGCCTCCGGGACTCGAGATACCTACGAGCAGTACTTC,CSASGTRDTYEQYF
.,TRBV20-1,TRBJ2-3,.,TGCAGTGCTAGAGATCGGGAGTTGGCTGCCCGGGATACGCAGTATTTT,CSARDRELAARDTQYF
TRBD1,TRBV14,TRBJ2-2,.,TGTGCCAGCAGCCGGGACCGGGACAGAGGGATCACCGGGGAGCTGTTTTTT,CASSRDRDRGITGELFF
TRBD2,TRBV27,TRBJ2-1,.,TGTGCCAGCAGTTTATTGACTAGCGGGAGATCCCCTAATGAGCAGTTCTTC,CASSLLTSGRSPNEQFF
TRBD2,TRBV29-1,TRBJ2-3,.,TGCAGCGGGGAGGGAGGGCCCGCCCAGGATACGCAGTATTTT,CSGEGGPAQDTQYF
.,TRBV20-1,TRBJ2-6,.,TGCAGTGCTGGTTACCGGCCGTACTCTGGGGCCAACGTCCTGACTTTC,CSAGYRPYSGANVLTF
.,TRBV7-9,TRBJ2-5,.,TGTGCCAGCAGCCCTAGTAGCGAGGAGACCCAGTACTTC,CASSPSSEETQYF
.,TRBV6-1,TRBJ2-5,few,TGTGCCAGCAGTGATCTAGGGACAGAGACCCAGTACTTC,CASSDLGTETQYF
.,TRBV28,TRBJ1-1,.,TGTGCCAGCAGCCCACCCTCAGGGTTTGGAGCTTTCTTT,CASSPPSGFGAFF
.,TRBV27,TRBJ1-6,.,TGTGCCAGCCAAAACTTACAGGCGTCCCTAGAACCCCTCCACTTT,CASQNLQASLEPLHF
TRBD1,TRBV7-9,TRBJ2-5,few,TGTGCCAGCAGCGTAACAGGGGGTTACGAGACCCAGTACTTC,CASSVTGGYETQYF
.,TRBV6-2/TRBV6-3,TRBJ1-1,few,TGTGCCAGCAGTTACTCCTCGAGGGGTGGGACTGAAGCTTTCTTT,CASSYSSRGGTEAFF